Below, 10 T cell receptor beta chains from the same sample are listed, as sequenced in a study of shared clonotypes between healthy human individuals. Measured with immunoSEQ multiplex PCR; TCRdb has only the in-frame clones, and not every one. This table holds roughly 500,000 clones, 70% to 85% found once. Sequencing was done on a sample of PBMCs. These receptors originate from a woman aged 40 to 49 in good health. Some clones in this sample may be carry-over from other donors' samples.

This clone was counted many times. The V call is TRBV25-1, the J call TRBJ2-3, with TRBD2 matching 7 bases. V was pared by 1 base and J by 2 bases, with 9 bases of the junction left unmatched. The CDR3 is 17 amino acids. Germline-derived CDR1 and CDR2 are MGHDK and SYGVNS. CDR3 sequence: CASSELGRGPSTDTQYF. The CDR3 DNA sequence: TGTGCCAGCAGTGAATTAGGGAGGGGACCGTCCACAGATACGCAGTATTTT.

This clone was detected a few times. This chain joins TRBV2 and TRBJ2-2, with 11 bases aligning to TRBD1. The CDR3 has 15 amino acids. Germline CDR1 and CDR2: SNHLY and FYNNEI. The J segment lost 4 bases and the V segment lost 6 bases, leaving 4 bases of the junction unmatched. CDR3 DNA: TGTGCCAGCAGAGGACAGGGGGCGCGCACCGGGGAGCTGTTTTTT. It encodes CASRGQGARTGELFF. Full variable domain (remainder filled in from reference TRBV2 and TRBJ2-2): EPEVTQTPSHQVTQMGQEVILRCVPISNHLYFYWYRQILGQKVEFLVSFYNNEISEKSEIFDDQFSVERPDGSNFTLKIRSTKLEDSAMYFCASRGQGARTGELFFGEGSRLTVL.

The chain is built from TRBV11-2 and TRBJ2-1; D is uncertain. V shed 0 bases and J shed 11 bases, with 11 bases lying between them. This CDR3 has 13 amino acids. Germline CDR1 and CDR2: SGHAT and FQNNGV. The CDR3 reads CASSLDPSSKQFF. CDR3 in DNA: TGTGCCAGCAGCTTAGACCCGTCTAGTAAGCAGTTCTTC. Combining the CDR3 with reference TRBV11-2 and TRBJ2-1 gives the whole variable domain EAGVAQSPRYKIIEKRQSVAFWCNPISGHATLYWYQQILGQGPKLLIQFQNNGVVDDSQLPKDRFSAERLKGVDSTLKIQPAKLEDSAVYLCASSLDPSSKQFFGPGTRLTVL.

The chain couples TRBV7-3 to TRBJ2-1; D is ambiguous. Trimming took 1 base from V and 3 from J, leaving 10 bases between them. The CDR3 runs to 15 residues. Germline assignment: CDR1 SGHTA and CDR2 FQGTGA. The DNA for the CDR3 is TGTGCCAGCAGCTTAAGTCCAGCGAACTACAATGAGCAGTTCTTC. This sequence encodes CASSLSPANYNEQFF.

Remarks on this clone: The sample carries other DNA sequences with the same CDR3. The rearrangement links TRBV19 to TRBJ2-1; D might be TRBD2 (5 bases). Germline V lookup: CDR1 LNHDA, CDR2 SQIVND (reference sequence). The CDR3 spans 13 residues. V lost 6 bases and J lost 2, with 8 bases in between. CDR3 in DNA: TGTGCCAGTAGCCCCGGGACCTACAATGAGCAGTTCTTC. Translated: CASSPGTYNEQFF. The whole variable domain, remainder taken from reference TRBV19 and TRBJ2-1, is DGGITQSPKYLFRKEGQNVTLSCEQNLNHDAMYWYRQDPGQGLRLIYYSQIVNDFQKGDIAEGYSVSREKKESFPLTVTSAQKNPTAFYLCASSPGTYNEQFFGPGTRLTVL.

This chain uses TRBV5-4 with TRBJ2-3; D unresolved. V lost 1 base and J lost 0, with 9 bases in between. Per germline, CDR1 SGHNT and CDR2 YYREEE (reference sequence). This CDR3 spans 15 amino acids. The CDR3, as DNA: TGTGCCAGCAGCTTGCAAGGCCTAAGCACAGATACGCAGTATTTT. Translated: CASSLQGLSTDTQYF.

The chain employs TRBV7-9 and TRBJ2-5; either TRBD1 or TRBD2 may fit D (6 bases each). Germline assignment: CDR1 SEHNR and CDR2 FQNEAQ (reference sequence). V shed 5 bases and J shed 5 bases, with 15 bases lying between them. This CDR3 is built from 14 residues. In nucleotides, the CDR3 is TGTGCCAGCAGCCCGGCAGGGGACTTTGAGACCCAGTACTTC. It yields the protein CASSPAGDFETQYF.

The CDR3 here is CSATENTEAFF. The CDR3 DNA reads TGCAGCGCGACAGAGAACACTGAAGCTTTCTTT. The chain is built from TRBV29-1 and TRBJ1-1; a weak D match, TRBD1 (5 bases). The CDR3 is 11 residues long. Trimming cost V 7 bases and J 1 base, with 7 bases left between them. The germline gives CDR1 SQVTM, CDR2 ANQGSEA.

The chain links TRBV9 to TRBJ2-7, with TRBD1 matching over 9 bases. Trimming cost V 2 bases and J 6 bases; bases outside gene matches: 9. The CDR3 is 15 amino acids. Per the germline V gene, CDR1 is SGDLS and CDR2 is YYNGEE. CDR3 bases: TGTGCCAGCAGCGTTTCCGGGACAGGGCCTGCCGAGCAGTACTTC. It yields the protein CASSVSGTGPAEQYF.

The chain's CDR3 is CASSLVGGDPYEQYF. In DNA form, the CDR3 reads TGTGCCAGCAGCTTAGTTGGCGGGGACCCCTACGAGCAGTACTTC. This rearrangement joins TRBV7-2 to TRBJ2-7; D possibly corresponds to TRBD2 (6 bases). The CDR3 totals 15 residues. Between the trimmed V and J ends, which lost 1 base and 2 bases, there was a span of 12 bases. CDR1 is SGHTA, CDR2 FQGNSA, per germline.